This TCR beta chain is drawn from a study of neurological immune-mediated disorders. Unsorted libraries used 2 million PBMCs kept at -80 degrees C. This CDR3 region has 14 residues. Germline-derived CDR1 and CDR2 are ENHRY and SYGVKD. With 6 bases removed from V and 5 bases from J, the gap between germline ends came to 17 bases. The team produced cDNA through 5'RACE using 10-nucleotide random UMIs. From the 5' RACE reads, TCRdb called clonotypes with MiXCR, one entry per CDR3 protein. Of some 50,000 distinct CDR3 sequences detected, around 25% appear once; the ten largest clones hold around 23%. Sequenced material: PBMCs. This receptor was obtained from a woman in her seventies in good health. V is TRBV10-3 and J is TRBJ2-7, with unresolved D. CDR3 residues: CAISPPRSPDEQYF. Here the CDR3 DNA reads TGTGCCATCAGCCCTCCTCGGAGTCCCGACGAGCAGTACTTC.